This T cell receptor (beta chain) is from a study of blood T cells in healthy people across ages. The CDR3 length is 14 residues. Trimming removed 8 bases from V and 6 bases from J; junction bases left unmatched: 6. Germline V gene data show CDR1 as LNHDA and CDR2 as SQIVND (reference sequence). Next came a second PCR, run for about 6 to 12 cycles, which used a sample-barcoded 5' primer along with a J-beta primer mix. MiXCR was run by TCRdb on the 5' RACE reads, yielding one entry per CDR3 protein. The sample yields around 900,000 distinct CDR3 sequences, 45% to 60% seen once. The material sequenced was blood. This rearrangement joins TRBV19 to TRBJ2-7, with 14 nucleotides matching TRBD2. This receptor was taken from a woman aged 55 to 70 in good health. CDR3 residues: CASGTSGSTGEQYF. The DNA for the CDR3 is TGTGCCAGTGGGACTAGCGGGAGTACTGGCGAGCAGTACTTC.